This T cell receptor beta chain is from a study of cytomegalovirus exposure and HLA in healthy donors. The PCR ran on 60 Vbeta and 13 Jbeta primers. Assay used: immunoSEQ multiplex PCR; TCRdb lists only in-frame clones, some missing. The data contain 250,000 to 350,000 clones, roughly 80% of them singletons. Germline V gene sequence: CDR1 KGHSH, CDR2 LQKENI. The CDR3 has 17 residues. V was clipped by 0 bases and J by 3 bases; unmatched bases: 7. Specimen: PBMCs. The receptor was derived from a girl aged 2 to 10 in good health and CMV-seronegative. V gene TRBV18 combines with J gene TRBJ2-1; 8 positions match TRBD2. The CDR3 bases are TGTGCCAGCTCACCACCGGGCGGGGGGTACTACTACAATGAGCAGTTCTTC. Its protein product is CASSPPGGGYYYNEQFF.